This TCR beta chain was found in a study of tumor-infiltrating lymphocytes in primary liver carcinoma. Study in general: Tumors measured about 4.2 to 11 cm and were stage T1-T3 N0M0.

Whole-study findings and limits: The 250 largest clones made up significantly more of tumor than blood repertoires (p = 0.039). Only about 7-25% of top clones showed up in all five tumor regions.

Unsorted bulk tissue (roughly 20-34 mg) underwent RNA and DNA co-extraction. Each of the tumor samples contained in excess of 85% viable tumor cells. Priming with a constant-region primer yielded TCR beta cDNA from 400 to 500 ng total RNA. Three nested multiplex PCR rounds, a slightly modified ARM-PCR, produced the libraries for TCR beta. In the first two PCR rounds, TRBV1-TRBV30 forward primers were paired with a C-beta reverse primer, and each round lasted around 10 cycles. Each CDR3 protein gets one entry after TCRdb re-called the multiplex PCR reads with MiXCR. In the table there are roughly 120,000 distinct CDR3 sequences, 60% to 70% of which are singletons. The CDR3 consists of 18 residues. The V segment lost 5 bases and the J segment 5 bases; nucleotides outside the gene matches: 17. Germline V gene sequence: CDR1 SGHNT, CDR2 YENEEA. Note on this clonotype: Its antigen is unidentified.

The sequenced sample was liver tumor tissue from sampling region 1. Stated subset: tumor region T1, superior pole. This clonotype was obtained from a woman aged 60-75 years with primary liver carcinoma and hepatitis B virus infection. V usage is TRBV11-3 and J usage is TRBJ2-2; 7 positions agree with TRBD2. This chain's CDR3 is CASSEGLTGWQRTGELFF. The CDR3 nucleotides are TGTGCCAGCAGCGAGGGACTAACGGGATGGCAAAGGACCGGGGAGCTGTTTTTT.